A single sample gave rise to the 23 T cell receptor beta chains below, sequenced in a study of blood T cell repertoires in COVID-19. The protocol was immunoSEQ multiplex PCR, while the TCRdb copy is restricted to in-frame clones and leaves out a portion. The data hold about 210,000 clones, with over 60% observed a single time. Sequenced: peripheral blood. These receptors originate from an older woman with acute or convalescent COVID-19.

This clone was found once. CDR3 DNA: TGTGCCAGCAGCTTCCCGGGACAGGGCTTGGGTGAGACCCAGTACTTC. Translation gives CASSFPGQGLGETQYF. The chain links TRBV7-2 to TRBJ2-5, with 9 nucleotides matching TRBD1. Germline lookup yields CDR1 SGHTA and CDR2 FQGNSA. V lost 3 bases to trimming and J lost 5 bases; unmatched junction nucleotides: 10. There are 16 residues in the CDR3.

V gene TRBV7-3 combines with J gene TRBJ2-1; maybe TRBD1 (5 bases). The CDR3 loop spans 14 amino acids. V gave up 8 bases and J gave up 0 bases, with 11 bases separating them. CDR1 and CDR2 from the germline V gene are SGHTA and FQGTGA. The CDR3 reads CASGLDSSYNEQFF. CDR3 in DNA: TGTGCCAGCGGCCTCGACAGCTCCTACAATGAGCAGTTCTTC. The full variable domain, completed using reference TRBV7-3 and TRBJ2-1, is GAGVSQTPSNKVTEKGKYVELRCDPISGHTALYWYRQSLGQGPEFLIYFQGTGAADDSGLPNDRFFAVRPEGSVSTLKIQRTERGDSAVYLCASGLDSSYNEQFFGPGTRLTVL.

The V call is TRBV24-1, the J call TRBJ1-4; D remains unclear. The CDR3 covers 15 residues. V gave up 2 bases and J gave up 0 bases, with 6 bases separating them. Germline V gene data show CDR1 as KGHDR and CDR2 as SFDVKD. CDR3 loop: CATSDSGTTNEKLFF. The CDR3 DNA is TGTGCCACCAGTGATTCCGGGACAACTAATGAAAAACTGTTTTTT.

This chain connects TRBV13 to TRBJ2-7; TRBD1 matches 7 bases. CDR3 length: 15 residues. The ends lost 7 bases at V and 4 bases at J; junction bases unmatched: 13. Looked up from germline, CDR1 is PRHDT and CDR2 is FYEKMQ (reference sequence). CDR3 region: CASNSPRDRRYEQYF. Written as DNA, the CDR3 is TGTGCCAGCAACTCCCCCCGGGACAGAAGATACGAGCAGTACTTC.

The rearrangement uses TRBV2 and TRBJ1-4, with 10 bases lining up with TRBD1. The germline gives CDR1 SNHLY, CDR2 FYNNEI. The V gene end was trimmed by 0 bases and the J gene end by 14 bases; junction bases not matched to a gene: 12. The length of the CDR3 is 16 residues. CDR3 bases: TGTGCCAGCAGTGAAGCGCTTCTGACAGGGGGCGCGGGGCTGTTTTTT. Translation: CASSEALLTGGAGLFF.

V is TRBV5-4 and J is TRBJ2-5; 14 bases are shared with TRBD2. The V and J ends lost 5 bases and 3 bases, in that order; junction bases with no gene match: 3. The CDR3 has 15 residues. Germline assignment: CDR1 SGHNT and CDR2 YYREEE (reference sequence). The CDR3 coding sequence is TGTGCCAGCAGAAAGACTAGCGGGGGGGAAGAGACCCAGTACTTC. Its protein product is CASRKTSGGEETQYF. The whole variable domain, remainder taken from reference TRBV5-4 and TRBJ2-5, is ETGVTQSPTHLIKTRGQQVTLRCSSQSGHNTVSWYQQALGQGPQFIFQYYREEENGRGNFPPRFSGLQFPNYSSELNVNALELDDSALYLCASRKTSGGEETQYFGPGTRLLVL.

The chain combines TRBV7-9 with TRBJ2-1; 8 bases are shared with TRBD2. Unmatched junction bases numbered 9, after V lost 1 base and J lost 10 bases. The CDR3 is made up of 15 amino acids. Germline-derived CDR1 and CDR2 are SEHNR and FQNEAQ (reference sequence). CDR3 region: CASSLEVAASGEQFF. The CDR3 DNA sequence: TGTGCCAGCAGCTTAGAGGTGGCGGCTAGCGGGGAGCAGTTCTTC.

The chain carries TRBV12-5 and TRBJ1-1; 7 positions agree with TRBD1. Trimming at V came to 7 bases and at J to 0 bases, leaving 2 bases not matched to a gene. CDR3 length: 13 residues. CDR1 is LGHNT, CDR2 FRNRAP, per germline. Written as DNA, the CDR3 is TGTGCTAGTGTCACAGGGGTGAACACTGAAGCTTTCTTT. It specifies CASVTGVNTEAFF. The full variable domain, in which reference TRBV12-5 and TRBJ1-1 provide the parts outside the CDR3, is DARVTQTPRHKVTEMGQEVTMRCQPILGHNTVFWYRQTMMQGLELLAYFRNRAPLDDSGMPKDRFSAEMPDATLATLKIQPSEPRDSAVYFCASVTGVNTEAFFGQGTRLTVV.

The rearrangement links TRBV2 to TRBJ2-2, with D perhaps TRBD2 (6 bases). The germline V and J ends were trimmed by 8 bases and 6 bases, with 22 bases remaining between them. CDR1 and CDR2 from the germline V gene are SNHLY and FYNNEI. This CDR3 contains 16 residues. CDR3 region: CASAGGAGLMSGELFF. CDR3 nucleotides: TGTGCCAGCGCCGGAGGAGCGGGTCTTATGTCCGGGGAGCTGTTTTTT.

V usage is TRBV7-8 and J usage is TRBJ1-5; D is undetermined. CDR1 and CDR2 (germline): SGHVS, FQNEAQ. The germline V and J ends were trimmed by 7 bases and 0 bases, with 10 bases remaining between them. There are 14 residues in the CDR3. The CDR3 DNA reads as TGTGCCAGCATCCCCTACGGTAGCAATCAGCCCCAGCATTTT. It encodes CASIPYGSNQPQHF.

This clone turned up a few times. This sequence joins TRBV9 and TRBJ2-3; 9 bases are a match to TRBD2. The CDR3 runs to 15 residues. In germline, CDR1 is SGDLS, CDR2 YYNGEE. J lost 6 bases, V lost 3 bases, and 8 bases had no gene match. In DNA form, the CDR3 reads TGTGCCAGCAGCGGGTTAGCGGGGGTTGCGGATACGCAGTATTTT. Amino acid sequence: CASSGLAGVADTQYF.

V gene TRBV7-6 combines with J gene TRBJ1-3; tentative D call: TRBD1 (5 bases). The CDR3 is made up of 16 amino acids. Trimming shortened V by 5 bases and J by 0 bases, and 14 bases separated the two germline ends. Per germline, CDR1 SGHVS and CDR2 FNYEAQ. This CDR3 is CASSLGLMVSGNTIYF. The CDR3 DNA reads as TGTGCCAGCAGCCTGGGACTGATGGTCTCTGGAAACACCATATATTTT. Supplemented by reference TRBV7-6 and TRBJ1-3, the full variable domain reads GAGVSQSPRYKVTKRGQDVALRCDPISGHVSLYWYRQALGQGPEFLTYFNYEAQQDKSGLPNDRFSAERPEGSISTLTIQRTEQRDSAMYRCASSLGLMVSGNTIYFGEGSWLTVV.

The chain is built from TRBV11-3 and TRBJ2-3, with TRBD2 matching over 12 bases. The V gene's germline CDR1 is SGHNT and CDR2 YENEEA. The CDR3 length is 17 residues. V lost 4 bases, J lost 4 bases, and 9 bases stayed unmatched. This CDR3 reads CASSSSLAGGLSDTQYF. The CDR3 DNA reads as TGTGCCAGCAGCTCCAGCCTAGCGGGGGGGCTATCAGATACGCAGTATTTT.

The CDR3, as DNA: TGTGCCAGCAGCTTACTGAGACAGAACACTGAAGCTTTCTTT. It is translated as CASSLLRQNTEAFF. The genes are TRBV13 and TRBJ1-1, with unresolved D. Germline loops: CDR1 PRHDT, CDR2 FYEKMQ (reference sequence). Between the trimmed V and J ends, which lost 2 bases and 1 base, there was a span of 8 bases. This CDR3 spans 14 amino acids.

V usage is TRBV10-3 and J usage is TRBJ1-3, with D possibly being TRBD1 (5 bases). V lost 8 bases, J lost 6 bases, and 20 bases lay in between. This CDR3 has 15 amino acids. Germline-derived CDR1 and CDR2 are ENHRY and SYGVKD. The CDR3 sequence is CAISTGGISVNTIYF. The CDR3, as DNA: TGTGCCATCTCGACCGGGGGTATTAGTGTAAACACCATATATTTT.

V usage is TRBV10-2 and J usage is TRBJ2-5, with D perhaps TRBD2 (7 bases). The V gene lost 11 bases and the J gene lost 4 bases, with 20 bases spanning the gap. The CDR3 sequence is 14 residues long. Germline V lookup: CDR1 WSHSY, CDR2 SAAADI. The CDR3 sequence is CAARGGARAETQYF. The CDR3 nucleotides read TGCGCCGCCCGAGGGGGGGCGAGGGCAGAGACCCAGTACTTC.

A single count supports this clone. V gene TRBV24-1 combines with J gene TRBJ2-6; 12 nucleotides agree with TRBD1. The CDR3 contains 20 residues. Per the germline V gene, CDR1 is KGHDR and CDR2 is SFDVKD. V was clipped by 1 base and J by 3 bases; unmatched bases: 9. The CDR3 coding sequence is TGTGCCACCAGTGATTTCCCGGGACAGGGGGCTAAATATGGGGCCAACGTCCTGACTTTC. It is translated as CATSDFPGQGAKYGANVLTF.

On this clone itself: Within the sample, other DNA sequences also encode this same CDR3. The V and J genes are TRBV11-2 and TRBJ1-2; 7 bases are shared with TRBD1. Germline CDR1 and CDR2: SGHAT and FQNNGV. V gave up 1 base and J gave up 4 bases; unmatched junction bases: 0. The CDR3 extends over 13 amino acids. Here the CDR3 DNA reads TGTGCCAGCAGCTTAGCAGGGGGCTATGGCTACACCTTC. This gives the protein CASSLAGGYGYTF.

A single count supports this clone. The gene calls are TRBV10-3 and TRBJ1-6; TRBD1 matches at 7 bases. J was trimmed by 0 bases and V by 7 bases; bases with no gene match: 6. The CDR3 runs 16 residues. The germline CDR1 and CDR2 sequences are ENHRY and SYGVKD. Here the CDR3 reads CAINWGQSSYNSPLHF. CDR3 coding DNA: TGTGCCATCAATTGGGGACAGAGCTCCTATAATTCACCCCTCCACTTT.

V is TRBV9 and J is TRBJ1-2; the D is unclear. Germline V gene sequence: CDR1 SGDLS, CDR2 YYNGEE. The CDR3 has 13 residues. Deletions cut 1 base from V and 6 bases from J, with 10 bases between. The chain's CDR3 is CASSVTDYDGYTF. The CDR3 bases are TGTGCCAGCAGCGTAACAGATTACGATGGCTACACCTTC.

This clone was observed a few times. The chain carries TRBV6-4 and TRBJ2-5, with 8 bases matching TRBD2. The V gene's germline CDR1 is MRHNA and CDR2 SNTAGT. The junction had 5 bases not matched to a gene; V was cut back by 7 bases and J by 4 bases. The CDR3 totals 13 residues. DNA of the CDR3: TGTGCCAGCATAAACGGGGGGGCAGAGACCCAGTACTTC. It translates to CASINGGAETQYF.

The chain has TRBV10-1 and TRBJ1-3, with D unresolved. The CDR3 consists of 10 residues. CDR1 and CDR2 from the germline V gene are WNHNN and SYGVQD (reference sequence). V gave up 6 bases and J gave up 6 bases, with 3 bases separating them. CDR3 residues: CASRANTIYF. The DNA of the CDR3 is TGCGCCAGCAGAGCAAACACCATATATTTT.

The CDR3 reads CASSRRTGASYEQYV. For the CDR3, the DNA is TGTGCCAGCAGCCGCCGGACAGGGGCGTCCTACGAGCAGTACGTC. This chain uses TRBV11-2 with TRBJ2-7; 9 nucleotides agree with TRBD1. The germline V gene encodes CDR1 SGHAT and CDR2 FQNNGV. V lost 5 bases and J lost 1; bases outside the gene matches: 6. CDR3 size: 15 residues.